Here is one T cell receptor (beta chain) with its context. Its antigen is still unknown. The CDR3 extends over 15 amino acids. V lost 5 bases to trimming and J lost 7 bases, with 18 bases between them. The germline V gene encodes CDR1 LNHDA and CDR2 SQIVND (reference sequence). The record originates from a study of siplizumab effects on memory and regulatory T cells. Study findings and constraints: Siplizumab produced a significant reduction in alloreactive sequences that were traceable to unstimulated CD4+ memory cells.

Sequencing used immunoSEQ multiplex PCR; TCRdb keeps in-frame clones, though not all of them. The sample holds roughly 100,000 clones, 96% seen once. Source material: naive CD4+ T cells sorted from blood. This TCR was sampled from a human donor in good health. The chain joins TRBV19 to TRBJ1-3, with D maybe TRBD1 (6 bases). The CDR3 DNA is TGTGCCAGTAGTCGTACAGGGTTTTATGACAACACCATATATTTT. Amino acid sequence: CASSRTGFYDNTIYF.